This T cell receptor beta chain appears in the sequencing data of a study of blood T cell repertoires in COVID-19. Study-level information: Donors in the United States, Italy and Spain gave samples during acute or convalescent COVID-19. T cells, B-cell-depleted T cells, or PBMCs supplied cDNA or gDNA.

The CDR3 has 14 residues. The germline CDR1 and CDR2 sequences are SGHTA and FQGNSA. V was pared by 2 bases and J by 2 bases, with 8 bases between. In the source study's methods: Amplification from reference gene primers served as the basis for estimated nucleated cell counts. Repertoires were generated with immunoSEQ multiplex PCR, while TCRdb's copy carries only in-frame clones and drops some. The DNA was the basis for D and trimming; V, J and clone size are from that table. The sample records roughly 300,000 clones, about 90% being singletons. Material: peripheral blood. The sequence derives from a woman aged 45-65 years who had recovered from COVID-19. The V and J genes are TRBV7-2 and TRBJ2-3; weak D call: TRBD2 (6 bases). This chain's CDR3 is CASSLILATDTQYF. The CDR3 coding sequence is TGTGCCAGCAGCTTAATACTAGCCACAGATACGCAGTATTTT.